A selection of T cell receptor beta chains follows, all from one sample in a study of T cells in Graves' hyperthyroidism and ophthalmopathy. TCRdb reprocessed the multiplex PCR reads with MiXCR, giving one entry per CDR3 protein. Among more than 550,000 distinct CDR3 sequences listed, roughly 17% were seen once. The sequencing sample was made of blood. The receptors were gathered from a man aged 45 to 65 with Graves' hyperthyroidism. Each CDR3 is given with its conserved first and last residue. The D gene is left open where the match is weak. Where a row states a size, it is once, few, many or the class of an expanded clone; other rows omit it.

TRBJ2-7 | TRBD1 | TRBV11-2 | many | CASSLEGTGHYEQYF | TGTGCCAGCAGCTTAGAGGGGACAGGCCACTACGAGCAGTACTTC
TRBJ2-7 | . | TRBV11-2 | many | CASSSLGWQGTYEQYF | TGTGCCAGCAGCTCCCTAGGTTGGCAGGGCACCTACGAGCAGTACTTC
TRBJ2-4 | . | TRBV4-1 | . | CASSQVGRANIQYF | TGCGCCAGCAGCCAAGTGGGTAGGGCGAACATTCAGTACTTC
TRBJ2-7 | TRBD2 | TRBV12-3/TRBV12-4 | many | CASSLALAGYNEQYF | TGTGCCAGCAGTTTAGCACTAGCGGGATATAACGAGCAGTACTTC
TRBJ2-3 | . | TRBV24-1 | . | CATSSSPAGTDTQYF | TGTGCCACCAGTAGTAGCCCAGCGGGCACAGATACGCAGTATTTT
TRBJ2-7 | TRBD2 | TRBV9 | . | CASSLWTSGRDEQYF | TGTGCCAGCAGCTTATGGACTAGCGGGAGAGACGAGCAGTACTTC
TRBJ2-7 | . | TRBV30 | . | CAWSPDYYEQYF | TGTGCCTGGAGCCCGGACTACTACGAGCAGTACTTC
TRBJ1-5 | . | TRBV4-3 | few | CASSQVVRSNQPQHF | TGCGCCAGCAGCCAAGTGGTCCGTAGCAATCAGCCCCAGCATTTT
TRBJ1-5 | . | TRBV2 | many | CASSGAGAHSNQPQHF | TGTGCCAGCAGTGGAGCAGGAGCCCATAGCAATCAGCCCCAGCATTTT
TRBJ2-3 | TRBD1 | TRBV5-1 | many | CASSTGTGSIVTDTQYF | TGCGCCAGCAGCACCGGGACAGGGAGCATCGTAACAGATACGCAGTATTTT
TRBJ1-6 | . | TRBV19 | many | CASSALLQGSDSPLHF | TGTGCCAGTAGCGCGCTTCTACAGGGATCCGATTCACCCCTCCACTTT
TRBJ1-2 | . | TRBV12-3/TRBV12-4 | many | CASSSTSYYGYTF | TGTGCCAGCAGTTCGACAAGTTACTATGGCTACACCTTC
TRBJ1-5 | . | TRBV30 | once | CAWNRGKNQPQHF | TGTGCCTGGAATCGAGGGAAAAATCAGCCCCAGCATTTT
TRBJ1-5 | . | TRBV6-2/TRBV6-3 | many | CASSYRRQENQPQHF | TGTGCCAGCAGTTACCGGAGGCAGGAGAATCAGCCCCAGCATTTT
TRBJ2-7 | . | TRBV10-3 | . | CAISSGTLPYEQYF | TGTGCCATCAGTTCAGGGACTCTACCCTACGAGCAGTACTTC
TRBJ2-2 | . | TRBV14 | many | CASSLGAGSLQDGELFF | TGTGCCAGCAGCCTCGGTGCGGGCAGCCTCCAGGACGGGGAGCTGTTTTTT
TRBJ2-2 | . | TRBV7-3 | . | CASSFRAQSGTGELFF | TGTGCCAGCAGCTTTAGGGCGCAGAGTGGTACCGGGGAGCTGTTTTTT
TRBJ1-1 | . | TRBV30 | few | CAWSVNRDIDRLGTEAFF | TGTGCCTGGAGTGTCAACCGGGACATTGATCGTCTGGGCACTGAAGCTTTCTTT
TRBJ1-2 | TRBD1 | TRBV11-3 | many | CASSLGTRGLRHGYTF | TGTGCCAGCAGCTTAGGTACCAGGGGGCTTCGTCATGGCTACACCTTC
TRBJ1-2 | . | TRBV14 | . | CASSQDWEDYGYTF | TGTGCCAGCAGCCAAGATTGGGAAGACTATGGCTACACCTTC
TRBJ2-1 | . | TRBV9 | . | CDSSATRSSYNEQFF | TGTGACAGCAGCGCTACTAGGAGCTCCTACAATGAGCAGTTCTTC
TRBJ1-5 | . | TRBV12-3/TRBV12-4 | many | CASSLRTLSQPQHF | TGTGCCAGCAGTTTAAGGACTTTGAGTCAGCCCCAGCATTTT
TRBJ2-1 | TRBD2 | TRBV7-7 | few | CASSLGVSGSTNEQFF | TGTGCTAGCAGCTTAGGTGTTAGCGGGAGTACCAATGAGCAGTTCTTC
TRBJ2-1 | . | TRBV2 | many | CASSGYNGVPYNEQFF | TGTGCCAGCAGTGGATATAACGGGGTCCCCTACAATGAGCAGTTCTTC
TRBJ2-7 | TRBD2 | TRBV27 | many | CASSSSPGTSGRNEQYF | TGTGCCAGCAGTTCCTCACCGGGGACTAGCGGGAGAAACGAGCAGTACTTC
TRBJ2-1 | TRBD2 | TRBV19 | few | CASSSQREKRNEQFF | TGTGCCAGTAGTTCCCAGCGGGAGAAGAGGAATGAGCAGTTCTTC
TRBJ2-7 | . | TRBV7-9 | few | CASSLDSSVGQYF | TGTGCCAGCAGCCTGGACAGCAGTGTGGGGCAGTACTTC
TRBJ2-7 | . | TRBV20-1 | many | CSARYGSHEQYF | TGCAGTGCTAGATACGGGAGCCACGAGCAGTACTTC
TRBJ2-6 | . | TRBV19 | few | CASSYWISGANVLTF | TGTGCCAGTAGTTATTGGATCTCTGGGGCCAACGTCCTGACTTTC
TRBJ2-1 | TRBD2 | TRBV30 | many | CAWSGGTSGIYNEQFF | TGTGCCTGGAGTGGGGGGACTAGCGGGATATACAATGAGCAGTTCTTC
TRBJ1-2 | . | TRBV12-3/TRBV12-4 | . | CASSFRSLYGYTF | TGTGCCAGCAGTTTCCGCAGTCTCTATGGCTACACCTTC
TRBJ2-7 | TRBD1 | TRBV28 | many | CASSLKWTGQYEQYF | TGTGCCAGCAGTCTAAAGTGGACAGGCCAGTACGAGCAGTACTTC
TRBJ1-2 | TRBD1 | TRBV10-3 | many | CAISESRGTGGGYGYTF | TGTGCCATCAGTGAGTCGAGGGGGACAGGGGGCGGCTATGGCTACACCTTC
TRBJ2-1 | . | TRBV2 | many | CASSVYYNEQFF | TGTGCCAGCAGTGTCTATTACAATGAGCAGTTCTTC
TRBJ2-7 | . | TRBV27 | many | CASSPLGGGPDEQYF | TGTGCCAGCAGTCCCCTAGGGGGAGGGCCGGACGAGCAGTACTTC
TRBJ2-2 | . | TRBV3-1 | many | CASSLQTGELFF | TGTGCCAGCAGCCTTCAAACCGGGGAGCTGTTTTTT
TRBJ2-7 | . | TRBV2 | . | CASSREKSSYEQYF | TGTGCCAGCAGTCGGGAGAAAAGCTCCTACGAGCAGTACTTC
TRBJ1-5 | . | TRBV2 | many | CASSAGSNQPQHF | TGTGCCAGCAGTGCCGGGAGCAATCAGCCCCAGCATTTT
TRBJ2-1 | . | TRBV7-6 | . | CASSLGQSPSLSYNEQFF | TGTGCCAGCAGCTTAGGACAATCACCGTCTCTCTCCTACAATGAGCAGTTCTTC
TRBJ2-7 | . | TRBV7-3 | . | CASSLGASFGQYF | TGTGCCAGCAGCTTAGGAGCGTCGTTTGGGCAGTACTTC